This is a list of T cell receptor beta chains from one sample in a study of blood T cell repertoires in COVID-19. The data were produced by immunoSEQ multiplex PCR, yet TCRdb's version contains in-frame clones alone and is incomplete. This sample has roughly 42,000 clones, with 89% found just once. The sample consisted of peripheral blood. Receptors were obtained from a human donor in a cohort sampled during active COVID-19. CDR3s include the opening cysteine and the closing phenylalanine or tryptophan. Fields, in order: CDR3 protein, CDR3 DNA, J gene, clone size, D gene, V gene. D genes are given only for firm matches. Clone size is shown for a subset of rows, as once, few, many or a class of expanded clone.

CDR3 protein: CASRENRVHGYTF
CDR3 DNA: TGTGCCAGCAGGGAGAACAGGGTGCATGGCTACACCTTC
J gene: TRBJ1-2
clone size: NA
D gene: NA
V gene: TRBV6-5

CDR3 protein: CASSGGGDTQYF
CDR3 DNA: TGTGCCAGCAGCGGCGGGGGTGATACGCAGTATTTT
J gene: TRBJ2-3
clone size: NA
D gene: TRBD2
V gene: TRBV9

CDR3 protein: CAGGLGTDTQYF
CDR3 DNA: TGTGCTGGAGGACTAGGCACAGATACGCAGTATTTT
J gene: TRBJ2-3
clone size: NA
D gene: TRBD2
V gene: TRBV2

CDR3 protein: CASSQGVYGYTF
CDR3 DNA: TGTGCCAGTAGTCAGGGTGTCTATGGCTACACCTTC
J gene: TRBJ1-2
clone size: NA
D gene: NA
V gene: TRBV19

CDR3 protein: CAAGTGSQPQHF
CDR3 DNA: TGTGCCGCAGGGACAGGGAGTCAGCCCCAGCATTTT
J gene: TRBJ1-5
clone size: NA
D gene: TRBD1
V gene: TRBV25-1

CDR3 protein: CASSIQGSYIGYTF
CDR3 DNA: TGTGCCAGTAGTATTCAGGGCAGTTATATTGGCTACACCTTC
J gene: TRBJ1-2
clone size: NA
D gene: NA
V gene: TRBV19

CDR3 protein: CASSPSLYQETQYF
CDR3 DNA: TGCGCCAGCAGCCCTTCTTTGTACCAAGAGACCCAGTACTTC
J gene: TRBJ2-5
clone size: NA
D gene: NA
V gene: TRBV5-1

CDR3 protein: CASRAGTDTQYF
CDR3 DNA: TGTGCCAGCAGGGCGGGAACAGATACGCAGTATTTT
J gene: TRBJ2-3
clone size: once
D gene: NA
V gene: TRBV12-3/TRBV12-4

CDR3 protein: CASLAGGENIQYF
CDR3 DNA: TGTGCCAGCTTGGCAGGGGGCGAAAACATTCAGTACTTC
J gene: TRBJ2-4
clone size: NA
D gene: TRBD1
V gene: TRBV2

CDR3 protein: CASGLPTLSPLHF
CDR3 DNA: TGTGCCAGCGGACTTCCGACCCTTTCGCCCCTCCACTTT
J gene: TRBJ1-6
clone size: NA
D gene: NA
V gene: TRBV6-6

CDR3 protein: CASSAWTGYARSNQPQHF
CDR3 DNA: TGTGCCAGCAGTGCTTGGACAGGGTACGCCCGTAGCAATCAGCCCCAGCATTTT
J gene: TRBJ1-5
clone size: NA
D gene: TRBD1
V gene: TRBV6-2/TRBV6-3

CDR3 protein: CASSPTEVSYEQYF
CDR3 DNA: TGTGCCAGCAGCCCGACAGAGGTCTCCTACGAGCAGTACTTC
J gene: TRBJ2-7
clone size: NA
D gene: NA
V gene: TRBV7-9

CDR3 protein: CAEATGACNEKLFF
CDR3 DNA: TGTGCCGAGGCCACGGGAGCCTGTAATGAAAAACTGTTTTTT
J gene: TRBJ1-4
clone size: NA
D gene: NA
V gene: TRBV19

CDR3 protein: CAISGGGRDSYEQYF
CDR3 DNA: TGTGCCATCAGTGGTGGCGGGAGGGATTCCTACGAGCAGTACTTC
J gene: TRBJ2-7
clone size: NA
D gene: TRBD2
V gene: TRBV10-3

CDR3 protein: CASSPGGGRYEQYF
CDR3 DNA: TGTGCCAGCAGCCCCGGCGGGGGCCGGTACGAGCAGTACTTC
J gene: TRBJ2-7
clone size: NA
D gene: NA
V gene: TRBV9

CDR3 protein: CAILAGGQKTQYF
CDR3 DNA: TGTGCCATCCTAGCGGGGGGACAAAAGACCCAGTACTTC
J gene: TRBJ2-5
clone size: NA
D gene: TRBD2
V gene: TRBV6-6

CDR3 protein: CASSLRDFPYEQYF
CDR3 DNA: TGTGCCAGCAGCCTACGGGACTTTCCCTACGAGCAGTACTTC
J gene: TRBJ2-7
clone size: NA
D gene: NA
V gene: TRBV13

CDR3 protein: CASSQEGGHTGELFF
CDR3 DNA: TGTGCCAGCAGCCAAGAAGGGGGTCACACCGGGGAGCTGTTTTTT
J gene: TRBJ2-2
clone size: once
D gene: NA
V gene: TRBV4-2

CDR3 protein: CASHRGGTSTDTQYF
CDR3 DNA: TGCGCCAGCCATCGAGGGGGTACTAGCACAGATACGCAGTATTTT
J gene: TRBJ2-3
clone size: NA
D gene: NA
V gene: TRBV5-1

CDR3 protein: CASSRDRLNQETQYF
CDR3 DNA: TGTGCCAGCTCACGAGACAGGTTGAACCAAGAGACCCAGTACTTC
J gene: TRBJ2-5
clone size: few
D gene: NA
V gene: TRBV18

CDR3 protein: CASSPAGGPRYGYTF
CDR3 DNA: TGCGCCAGCAGCCCGGCAGGAGGGCCAAGGTATGGCTACACCTTC
J gene: TRBJ1-2
clone size: NA
D gene: NA
V gene: TRBV5-1

CDR3 protein: CASSPRQGQNTEAFF
CDR3 DNA: TGTGCCAGCAGCCCGCGACAGGGACAGAACACTGAAGCTTTCTTT
J gene: TRBJ1-1
clone size: NA
D gene: TRBD1
V gene: TRBV5-4

CDR3 protein: CASGLVDRALFGSSYEQYF
CDR3 DNA: TGTGCTAGTGGTTTGGTTGACAGGGCCTTGTTCGGGAGCTCCTACGAGCAGTACTTC
J gene: TRBJ2-7
clone size: NA
D gene: NA
V gene: TRBV12-5

CDR3 protein: CASSLGRDKSYERYF
CDR3 DNA: TGCGCCAGCAGCTTGGGCCGGGACAAGAGTTACGAGCGGTACTTC
J gene: TRBJ2-7
clone size: NA
D gene: NA
V gene: TRBV5-1

CDR3 protein: CASSHPDRDNEQFF
CDR3 DNA: TGCGCCAGCAGCCACCCGGACAGGGACAATGAGCAGTTCTTC
J gene: TRBJ2-1
clone size: NA
D gene: TRBD1
V gene: TRBV4-1

CDR3 protein: CASSRAYQPQHF
CDR3 DNA: TGTGCCAGCAGCAGGGCATATCAGCCCCAGCATTTT
J gene: TRBJ1-5
clone size: NA
D gene: NA
V gene: TRBV12-3/TRBV12-4

CDR3 protein: CASSLVSSYNEQFF
CDR3 DNA: TGTGCCAGCAGTTTGGTTAGCTCCTACAATGAGCAGTTCTTC
J gene: TRBJ2-1
clone size: NA
D gene: NA
V gene: TRBV28

CDR3 protein: CASSDQGGNTEAFF
CDR3 DNA: TGTGCCAGCAGCGATCAAGGCGGGAACACTGAAGCTTTCTTT
J gene: TRBJ1-1
clone size: NA
D gene: NA
V gene: TRBV7-9

CDR3 protein: CASSLVTGGYSGANVLTF
CDR3 DNA: TGTGCCAGCAGCTTGGTGACAGGGGGATACTCTGGGGCCAACGTCCTGACTTTC
J gene: TRBJ2-6
clone size: once
D gene: TRBD1
V gene: TRBV5-4

CDR3 protein: CASSPGGRDTGELFF
CDR3 DNA: TGCGCCAGCAGCCCGGGCGGGAGGGACACCGGGGAGCTGTTTTTT
J gene: TRBJ2-2
clone size: NA
D gene: TRBD2
V gene: TRBV5-1

CDR3 protein: CASSDGYFQGGEAFF
CDR3 DNA: TGCGCCAGCAGTGATGGATACTTCCAGGGCGGTGAAGCTTTCTTT
J gene: TRBJ1-1
clone size: NA
D gene: NA
V gene: TRBV10-1

CDR3 protein: CASSQDLRLAGLETQYF
CDR3 DNA: TGTGCCAGCAGCCAAGATCTAAGGCTAGCGGGACTGGAGACCCAGTACTTC
J gene: TRBJ2-5
clone size: NA
D gene: TRBD2
V gene: TRBV3-1/TRBV3-2

CDR3 protein: CASSQARTADYEQYF
CDR3 DNA: TGCGCCAGCAGCCAAGCCCGGACAGCGGACTACGAGCAGTACTTC
J gene: TRBJ2-7
clone size: few
D gene: NA
V gene: TRBV4-1

CDR3 protein: CASSLAAGNTEAFF
CDR3 DNA: TGCGCCAGCAGCTTGGCCGCAGGGAACACTGAAGCTTTCTTT
J gene: TRBJ1-1
clone size: NA
D gene: NA
V gene: TRBV5-1

CDR3 protein: CASSHHRGNTEAFF
CDR3 DNA: TGTGCCAGCAGTCACCACAGGGGGAACACTGAAGCTTTCTTT
J gene: TRBJ1-1
clone size: NA
D gene: TRBD1
V gene: TRBV27

CDR3 protein: CASSDGGAQHF
CDR3 DNA: TGTGCCAGCAGTGATGGGGGGGCCCAGCATTTT
J gene: TRBJ1-5
clone size: NA
D gene: NA
V gene: TRBV2

CDR3 protein: CASSNDREGNTIYF
CDR3 DNA: TGTGCCAGCAGCAACGACAGGGAAGGAAACACCATATATTTT
J gene: TRBJ1-3
clone size: NA
D gene: TRBD1
V gene: TRBV9

CDR3 protein: CASSQGGGAGEQFF
CDR3 DNA: TGTGCCAGCAGCCAAGGGGGAGGGGCAGGTGAGCAGTTCTTC
J gene: TRBJ2-1
clone size: NA
D gene: TRBD2
V gene: TRBV3-1/TRBV3-2

CDR3 protein: CAISQGAGYEQYF
CDR3 DNA: TGTGCCATCAGTCAGGGGGCAGGCTACGAGCAGTACTTC
J gene: TRBJ2-7
clone size: NA
D gene: TRBD1
V gene: TRBV10-3

CDR3 protein: CASSRGEKLAEQYF
CDR3 DNA: TGTGCCAGCAGCCGAGGGGAGAAGTTAGCCGAGCAGTACTTC
J gene: TRBJ2-7
clone size: NA
D gene: NA
V gene: TRBV7-8

CDR3 protein: CASSLTSTGELFF
CDR3 DNA: TGTGCCAGCAGCTTAACAAGCACCGGGGAGCTGTTTTTT
J gene: TRBJ2-2
clone size: NA
D gene: NA
V gene: TRBV7-9

CDR3 protein: CASSAGEGYEQYF
CDR3 DNA: TGCGCCAGCAGCGCGGGTGAAGGTTACGAGCAGTACTTC
J gene: TRBJ2-7
clone size: NA
D gene: NA
V gene: TRBV10-1

CDR3 protein: CASSDQGGHQTYEQYF
CDR3 DNA: TGCGCCAGCAGCGACCAGGGGGGCCACCAAACCTACGAGCAGTACTTC
J gene: TRBJ2-7
clone size: NA
D gene: NA
V gene: TRBV5-1